The 8 T cell receptor beta chains listed next were all sequenced from one sample in a study of vaccination effects on CD4 cells after COVID-19. Only in-frame clones appear in the TCRdb table, and some are missing; sequencing was by immunoSEQ multiplex PCR. The sample lists roughly 68,000 clones; 65% to 75% were seen once. Following 10 days of culture, CD4+ T cells were isolated. No antigen has been assigned to these receptors. The specimen comprised CD4+ T cells from PBMCs cultured without peptide, sampled before COVID-19 vaccination. The receptors originated from a human donor who had a prior SARS-CoV-2 infection.

Here the CDR3 DNA reads TGTGCCACCAGTGCTGTACGGGGTACGCAGTATTTT. It codes for CATSAVRGTQYF. This chain uses TRBV24-1 with TRBJ2-3, with D perhaps matching TRBD2 (5 bases). The germline gives CDR1 KGHDR, CDR2 SFDVKD. With 5 bases removed from V and 8 bases from J, the gap between germline ends came to 10 bases. This CDR3 region has 12 residues.

The rearrangement uses TRBV11-3 and TRBJ2-3; 8 bases match TRBD2. The CDR3 has 17 amino acids. Germline CDR1 SGHNT, CDR2 YENEEA. V trimming: 0 bases; J trimming: 0 bases; junction bases outside the gene matches: 5. CDR3 in DNA: TGTGCCAGCAGCTTAGACCCCCAGCGGGGGAGCACAGATACGCAGTATTTT. It yields the protein CASSLDPQRGSTDTQYF.

V is TRBV5-1 and J is TRBJ2-5; 11 positions agree with TRBD2. Germline lookup yields CDR1 SGHRS and CDR2 YFSETQ. The CDR3 is 14 residues long. V gave up 4 bases and J gave up 5 bases; unmatched junction bases: 4. CDR3 DNA sequence: TGCGCCAGCAGCATACTAGCGGGAGTCGAGACCCAGTACTTC. Its protein is CASSILAGVETQYF.

This chain connects TRBV11-3 to TRBJ2-7; D unclear. V lost 2 bases and J lost 0, with 8 bases in between. Looked up from germline, CDR1 is SGHNT and CDR2 is YENEEA. The CDR3 runs to 14 residues. CDR3 residues: CASSLLAASYEQYF. Written as DNA, the CDR3 is TGTGCCAGCAGCTTATTGGCGGCCTCCTACGAGCAGTACTTC.

Only a few counts were recorded for this clone. The J gene is TRBJ2-2, the V gene TRBV6-1, with D perhaps being TRBD1 or TRBD2 (5 bases each). CDR1 and CDR2 from the germline V gene are MNHNS and SASEGT. The CDR3 totals 18 residues. Trimming pared 0 bases from V and 1 base from J, leaving 15 bases between. The CDR3 loop is CASSEAILGRLNTGELFF. CDR3 DNA sequence: TGTGCCAGCAGTGAAGCTATTTTGGGACGGCTGAACACCGGGGAGCTGTTTTTT.

This clone was seen more than once but under ten times. This sequence joins TRBV5-1 and TRBJ2-7, with 9 positions matching TRBD1. The ends lost 4 bases at V and 5 bases at J; junction bases unmatched: 4. The germline V gene has CDR1 SGHRS and CDR2 YFSETQ. The CDR3 consists of 13 residues. CDR3 region: CASSTGTGNEQYF. DNA for the CDR3: TGCGCCAGCAGCACCGGGACAGGGAACGAGCAGTACTTC.

This clone has just a few counts. The rearrangement links TRBV7-3 to TRBJ2-7; TRBD1 matches 7 bases. The CDR3 length is 13 residues. Germline V gives CDR1 SGHTA, CDR2 FQGTGA. J lost 2 bases, V lost 6 bases, and 4 bases had no gene match. CDR3 loop: CASRSTGTYEQYF. The CDR3 region has the DNA TGTGCCAGCAGGTCGACAGGGACCTACGAGCAGTACTTC.

J is TRBJ1-2 and V is TRBV14, with a weak D call TRBD1 (6 bases). V shed 1 base and J shed 7 bases, with 13 bases lying between them. This CDR3 contains 14 residues. Looked up from germline, CDR1 is SGHDN and CDR2 is FVKESK. The CDR3 is CASSQARRGAGYTF. CDR3 bases: TGTGCCAGCAGCCAAGCCAGGAGGGGGGCTGGCTACACCTTC.